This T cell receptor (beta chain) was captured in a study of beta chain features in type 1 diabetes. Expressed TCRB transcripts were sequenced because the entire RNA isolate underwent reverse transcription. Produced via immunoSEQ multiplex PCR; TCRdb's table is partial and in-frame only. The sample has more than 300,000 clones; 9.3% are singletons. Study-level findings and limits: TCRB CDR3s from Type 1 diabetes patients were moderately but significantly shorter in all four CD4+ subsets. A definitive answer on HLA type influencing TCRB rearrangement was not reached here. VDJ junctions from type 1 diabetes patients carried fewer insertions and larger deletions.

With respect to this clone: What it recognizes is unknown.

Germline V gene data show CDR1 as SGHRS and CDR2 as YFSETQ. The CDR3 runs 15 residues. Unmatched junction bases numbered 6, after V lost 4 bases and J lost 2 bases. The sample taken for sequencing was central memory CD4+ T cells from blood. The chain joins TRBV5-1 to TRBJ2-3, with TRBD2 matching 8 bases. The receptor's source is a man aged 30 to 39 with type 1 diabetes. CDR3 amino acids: CASSRDSGDTDTQYF. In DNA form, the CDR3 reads TGCGCCAGCAGCAGAGATAGCGGGGACACAGATACGCAGTATTTT.